Presented here are 13 T cell receptor beta chains from one specimen sequenced in a study of brain T cells in children with intractable seizures. Sequencing was performed with immunoSEQ multiplex PCR; in TCRdb, only in-frame clones are kept and a portion is missing. The sample yields 50,000 to 80,000 clones, 95% to 97% seen once. The source was peripheral blood, collected at surgery. All receptors come from a boy less than two years old with focal cortical dysplasia and intractable seizures.

In nucleotides, the CDR3 is TGTGCCAGCAGCGCGGGTCGGGAAAACATTCAGTACTTC. Protein: CASSAGRENIQYF. This rearrangement joins TRBV9 to TRBJ2-4; D gene ambiguous. Germline V gene data show CDR1 as SGDLS and CDR2 as YYNGEE. The CDR3 totals 13 residues. Trimming removed 3 bases at V and 5 bases at J, with 9 bases between.

The chain has TRBV7-2 and TRBJ1-6; D is unresolved. The CDR3 contains 15 residues. Between the trimmed V and J ends, which lost 1 base and 0 bases, there was a span of 4 bases. In germline, CDR1 is SGHTA, CDR2 FQGNSA. This CDR3 is CASSLGGSYNSPLHF. The DNA of the CDR3 is TGTGCCAGCAGCTTAGGTGGCTCCTATAATTCACCCCTCCACTTT.

V usage is TRBV5-1 and J usage is TRBJ2-5; maybe TRBD2 (5 bases). The germline V and J ends were trimmed by 4 bases and 4 bases, with 26 bases remaining between them. This CDR3 region has 18 residues. Germline values: CDR1 SGHRS, CDR2 YFSETQ. The CDR3 DNA follows: TGCGCCAGCAGCGGAACTAGTTTTCTCCGGTTTTTAAGAGAGACCCAGTACTTC. As protein: CASSGTSFLRFLRETQYF.

The V and J genes are TRBV6-4 and TRBJ2-3, with 8 bases that match TRBD1. Germline-derived CDR1 and CDR2 are MRHNA and SNTAGT. This CDR3 spans 15 amino acids. J was trimmed by 9 bases and V by 9 bases; bases with no gene match: 17. The CDR3 DNA is TGTGCCAGTGCTAAGGCAGGACAGGGACGAGAAACGCAGTATTTT. Encoded protein: CASAKAGQGRETQYF.

This chain uses TRBV4-2 with TRBJ2-1; TRBD2 agrees at 7 bases. CDR1 and CDR2 (germline): LGHNA, YNFKEQ. There are 19 residues in the CDR3. V shed 0 bases and J 5 bases; nucleotides not matched to a gene: 16. CDR3 sequence: CASSQEFWLRRGRDNEQFF. The CDR3 nucleotides are TGTGCCAGCAGCCAAGAATTTTGGTTAAGGCGGGGGAGAGACAATGAGCAGTTCTTC.

This rearrangement joins TRBV21-1 to TRBJ1-3; TRBD1, as called in the table, went unchecked against the DNA. TRBV21-1 is listed as a pseudogene. CDR3 length: 14 amino acids. The CDR3 DNA reads TGTGCCAGCAGCCGGACAGGGGAAGGAAACACCATATATTTT. The encoded protein is CASSRTGEGNTIYF.

This clone has a handful of counts. The chain uses TRBV7-9 and TRBJ2-2; TRBD1 aligns across 9 bases. The CDR3 loop spans 17 amino acids. Trimming at V came to 4 bases and at J to 2 bases, leaving 8 bases not matched to a gene. The germline gives CDR1 SEHNR, CDR2 FQNEAQ (reference sequence). The CDR3 coding sequence is TGTGCCAGCAGCTGGCCCACAGGGGGCAGCAACACCGGGGAGCTGTTTTTT. Translation: CASSWPTGGSNTGELFF.

The chain employs TRBV4-3 and TRBJ2-3, with D perhaps matching TRBD2 (5 bases). Germline loops: CDR1 LGHNA, CDR2 YSLEER. The CDR3 loop spans 15 amino acids. The germline V and J ends were trimmed by 0 bases and 2 bases, with 9 bases remaining between them. CDR3 sequence (DNA): TGCGCCAGCAGCCAAGAAGCGGATCTCACAGATACGCAGTATTTT. It specifies CASSQEADLTDTQYF.

The V call is TRBV7-8, the J call TRBJ2-5; 9 bases are a match to TRBD2. The CDR3 has 16 residues. Trimming removed 3 bases from V and 3 bases from J; junction bases left unmatched: 8. CDR1 and CDR2 from the germline V gene are SGHVS and FQNEAQ. CDR3 nucleotides: TGTGCCAGCAGCTTCCTGATAGCGGGAGCGGAAGAGACCCAGTACTTC. Its translation: CASSFLIAGAEETQYF.

The V gene is TRBV6-6, the J gene TRBJ1-2; D may be TRBD1 (6 bases). The CDR3 is 11 residues long. Trimming took 7 bases from V and 10 from J, leaving 13 bases between them. Germline assignment: CDR1 MNHNY and CDR2 SVGAGI (reference sequence). The CDR3 sequence: CASTRGGVYTF. The CDR3 DNA follows: TGTGCCAGCACTCGAGGGGGTGTCTACACCTTC.

This chain joins TRBV4-2 and TRBJ2-5; 12 nucleotides agree with TRBD1. The CDR3 runs 17 residues. Unmatched junction bases numbered 8, after V lost 1 base and J lost 5 bases. Germline assignment: CDR1 LGHNA and CDR2 YNFKEQ. CDR3 nucleotides: TGTGCCAGCAGCCAAGGTTTCGGGGACAGGGGGCTGGAGACCCAGTACTTC. Residues: CASSQGFGDRGLETQYF.

This chain connects TRBV9 to TRBJ2-3; 8 bases fit TRBD2. CDR3 length: 14 amino acids. V lost 5 bases and J lost 1; bases outside the gene matches: 3. Germline values: CDR1 SGDLS, CDR2 YYNGEE. This CDR3 is CASSPTSGTDTQYF. The CDR3 nucleotides read TGTGCCAGCAGTCCGACTAGCGGCACAGATACGCAGTATTTT.

The chain has TRBV5-6 and TRBJ1-4; 8 bases align to TRBD1. This CDR3 region has 14 residues. The germline V gene has CDR1 SGHDT and CDR2 YYEEEE. With 0 bases clipped from V and 7 bases from J, the junction kept 2 bases outside the gene matches. CDR3 nucleotides: TGTGCCAGCAGCTTGGGCAGGGGGCCTGAAAAACTGTTTTTT. The encoded protein is CASSLGRGPEKLFF.